Listed below are T cell receptor beta chains from one sample, sequenced in a study of T cells in Graves' hyperthyroidism and ophthalmopathy. A single record per CDR3 protein comes from TCRdb applying MiXCR to the multiplex PCR reads. The sample includes about 270,000 distinct CDR3 sequences, approximately 23% of them seen just once. Sequencing input: blood. The receptors shown here come from a man aged 25 to 40 with Graves' ophthalmopathy. CDR3s include the opening cysteine and the closing phenylalanine or tryptophan. A D gene is named only where the DNA matches it firmly. The size entry is marked missing in some rows and otherwise reads once, few, many or a size class.

TRBV3-1	NA	TRBJ1-1	many	TGTGCCAGCAGCCAAGAGGCCACGAACACTGAAGCTTTCTTT	CASSQEATNTEAFF
TRBV18	NA	TRBJ2-7	NA	TGTACCAGCTCACCTCGTACCAACGCCAACTCCTACGAGCAGTACTTC	CTSSPRTNANSYEQYF
TRBV28	TRBD2	TRBJ2-7	NA	TGTGCCAGCAGTTTCGAGGGAGGGGAGCAGTACTTC	CASSFEGGEQYF
TRBV7-2	NA	TRBJ1-1	NA	TGTGCCCCCGTGGGGGCAGGTTTGAGGAGGGACACTGAAGCTTTCTTT	CAPVGAGLRRDTEAFF
TRBV29-1	NA	TRBJ2-2	NA	TGCAGCGGAGAGGGGCTCGAAAGCGGGGAGCTGTTTTTT	CSGEGLESGELFF
TRBV11-1	TRBD1	TRBJ1-1	NA	TGTGCCAGCAGCATGGACAGGATCAACACTGAAGCTTTCTTT	CASSMDRINTEAFF
TRBV11-3	TRBD2	TRBJ2-1	many	TGTGCCAGCAGCGACGTAGCGGGGAGCTACAATGAGCAGTTCTTC	CASSDVAGSYNEQFF
TRBV3-1	NA	TRBJ1-3	NA	TGTGCCAGCAGCCAACCGGGACCTAACCCCCTTGGAAACACCATATATTTT	CASSQPGPNPLGNTIYF
TRBV19	TRBD1	TRBJ1-2	NA	TGTGCCAGTAGTAGGGAACCGGGACAGGGGAACTATGGCTACACCTTC	CASSREPGQGNYGYTF
TRBV20-1	TRBD1	TRBJ1-1	many	TGCAGTGCTAGCCTCGACAGGGGTGAGAACACTGAAGCTTTCTTT	CSASLDRGENTEAFF
TRBV13	TRBD2	TRBJ2-7	few	TGTGCCAGCAGCTTGGGAAGCGGGAACTACGAGCAGTACTTC	CASSLGSGNYEQYF
TRBV2	NA	TRBJ2-1	many	TGTGCCAGCAGTTCCGACGTTTACGATGAGCAGTTCTTC	CASSSDVYDEQFF
TRBV3-1	TRBD2	TRBJ2-1	NA	TGTGCCAGCAGGGAGGGACTAGCGGGAGGTGAGCAGTTCTTC	CASREGLAGGEQFF
TRBV9	NA	TRBJ2-7	many	TGTGCCAGCAGCGTAGGGGGGCTCAGCTCCTACGAGCAGTACTTC	CASSVGGLSSYEQYF
TRBV11-3	NA	TRBJ2-3	few	TGTGCCAGCAGCTTAGTAGTGGGGGGAGATACGCAGTATTTT	CASSLVVGGDTQYF
TRBV20-1	NA	TRBJ2-7	few	TGCAGTGCGGGGGACCCCAGCTCCTACGAGCAGTACTTC	CSAGDPSSYEQYF
TRBV28	TRBD2	TRBJ2-7	few	TGTGCCAGCAGTCCGGGGCTAGCGGGAGAAGGTAGAGGGCAGTACTTC	CASSPGLAGEGRGQYF
TRBV3-1	NA	TRBJ1-2	NA	TGTGCCAGCAGCCCCCCGTTGTTGGACTATGGCTACACCTTC	CASSPPLLDYGYTF
TRBV15	TRBD2	TRBJ2-5	many	TGTGCCACCAGCAGGAGGCGGCGGGAGTGGGGCCAAGAGACCCAGTACTTC	CATSRRRREWGQETQYF
TRBV5-1	NA	TRBJ2-2	NA	TGCGCCAGCAGCCAATTGGTCGGGGAGCTGTTTTTT	CASSQLVGELFF
TRBV20-1	NA	TRBJ1-5	many	TGCAGTGTAGCCAGGGTCGATCAGCCCCAGCATTTT	CSVARVDQPQHF
TRBV7-9	NA	TRBJ1-5	NA	TGTGCCAGCAGCGCCGGAGGTCCCCAGCATTTT	CASSAGGPQHF
TRBV5-1	NA	TRBJ1-2	NA	TGCGCCAGCAGCTTAAGTGGGAGTCAGGGCTATGGCTACACCTTC	CASSLSGSQGYGYTF
TRBV19	TRBD2	TRBJ2-2	NA	TGTGCCAGTAGTCCTTTATTTGGGACTAGCGGGAGTAGAGGCACCGGGGAGCTGTTTTTT	CASSPLFGTSGSRGTGELFF
TRBV7-9	NA	TRBJ2-3	few	TGTGCCAGCAGGCCCATGGGCCTCCTCACAGATACGCAGTATTTT	CASRPMGLLTDTQYF
TRBV5-6	TRBD2	TRBJ2-7	NA	TGTGCCAGCAGCCCGAACGGCGGGAGGTCTCACGAGCAGTACTTC	CASSPNGGRSHEQYF
TRBV3-1	NA	TRBJ1-2	few	TGTGCCAGCACCCAGGAGTCTGTCGCTAACTATGGCTACACCTTC	CASTQESVANYGYTF
TRBV20-1	TRBD1	TRBJ1-2	many	TGCAGTGCTAGAAACAGGGGGGACTATGGCTACACCTTC	CSARNRGDYGYTF
TRBV10-3	TRBD2	TRBJ2-1	NA	TGTGCCATCAGTGCTAAAGCGGGAGACTCCTACAATGAGCAGTTCTTC	CAISAKAGDSYNEQFF
TRBV20-1	TRBD2	TRBJ2-1	NA	TGCAGTGCTAGAAAGAACCAAGCGGGAGTATCAAATGAGCAGTTCTTC	CSARKNQAGVSNEQFF
TRBV2	NA	TRBJ2-2	many	TGTGCCAGCAAGGCCACAAGACAAGGCACCGGGGAGCTGTTTTTT	CASKATRQGTGELFF
TRBV11-2	TRBD2	TRBJ2-5	many	TGTGCCAGCAGCTTAGCCCGGGGGGTGGGAGAGACCCAGTACTTC	CASSLARGVGETQYF
TRBV29-1	TRBD1	TRBJ1-1	many	TGCAGCGTTGCGGCTTTGAGGACAGGGCTGAACACTGAAGCTTTCTTT	CSVAALRTGLNTEAFF
TRBV10-2	NA	TRBJ1-1	NA	TGCGCCAGCAGTGAAAGAACAGGCCTGTTGGGGGGCACTGAAGCTTTCTTT	CASSERTGLLGGTEAFF
TRBV15	TRBD1	TRBJ2-1	NA	TGTGCCACCAGCAGAATTAAGACAGGGTGGTCCAATGAGCAGTTCTTC	CATSRIKTGWSNEQFF
TRBV20-1	NA	TRBJ2-1	NA	TGCAGTGCTCAGGGTAGCAAGGATGAGCAGTTCTTC	CSAQGSKDEQFF
TRBV28	TRBD1	TRBJ1-1	many	TGTGCCAGCACCGTACTTGGACAGGGAAACACTGAAGCTTTCTTT	CASTVLGQGNTEAFF
TRBV24-1	TRBD2	TRBJ2-3	NA	TGTGCCACCAGAGGGACTAGCGGGAAGTCTTCGGGAAACACAGATACGCAGTATTTT	CATRGTSGKSSGNTDTQYF
TRBV12-3/TRBV12-4	NA	TRBJ1-1	many	TGTGCCAGCAGCTTACAGAAGTACGGCACTGAAGCTTTCTTT	CASSLQKYGTEAFF
TRBV5-1	NA	TRBJ1-1	few	TGCGCCAGCAGCTTGGTATCTAGGAACACTGAAGCTTTCTTT	CASSLVSRNTEAFF
TRBV30	NA	TRBJ1-3	few	TGTGCCTGGAGTGTTTCTGGAAACACCATATATTTT	CAWSVSGNTIYF
TRBV6-1	TRBD1	TRBJ1-4	NA	TGTGCCAGCAGTGAATATGGGACAGGGGTGGAAAAACTGTTTTTT	CASSEYGTGVEKLFF
TRBV11-1	NA	TRBJ1-1	many	TGTGCCAGCAGCGTACTACAGCGCCGTAACGCTGAAGCTTTCTTT	CASSVLQRRNAEAFF
TRBV11-2	NA	TRBJ1-1	many	TGTGCCAGCAGCCCCCCGGAGGCTTCGAACACTGAAGCTTTCTTT	CASSPPEASNTEAFF